This T cell receptor (beta chain) was recovered during a study of blood T cell repertoires in COVID-19. Study background: Donors in the United States, Italy and Spain gave samples during acute or convalescent COVID-19. T cells, B-cell-depleted T cells, or PBMCs supplied cDNA or gDNA.

As originally analysed: Reference gene primer amplification yielded estimated nucleated cell counts. Using immunoSEQ multiplex PCR, the repertoire was profiled, and TCRdb retains in-frame clones only, with some absent. V and J calls and clone size come straight from that table; D and trimming were deduced from the DNA. The table records fewer than 250,000 clones, 82% of them present only once. Seattle patients were enrolled during active infection and followed longitudinally. V shed 5 bases, J shed 5 bases, and the junction held 15 bases outside the gene matches. Germline CDR1 MDHEN, CDR2 SYDVKM. This CDR3 is built from 18 residues.

The source material was peripheral blood. The origin of this receptor is a woman aged 60 to 75 with COVID-19, enrolled during active disease. The V and J genes are TRBV28 and TRBJ2-2; 9 nucleotides align to TRBD2. The CDR3: CASSLLSLAGLDTGELFF. As DNA, the CDR3 is TGTGCCAGCAGTCTTTTATCACTAGCGGGCCTTGATACCGGGGAGCTGTTTTTT.